This is a list of T cell receptor beta chains from one sample in a study of blood T cell repertoires in COVID-19. TCRdb's table, derived via immunoSEQ multiplex PCR, lists solely in-frame clones and lacks some. Among about 91,000 clones listed, approximately 80% were seen once. The sequenced sample consisted of peripheral blood. The receptors originated from a man in his 70s with acute or convalescent COVID-19. Both conserved end residues are part of each CDR3. The D gene is left open where the match is weak. The size entry is marked missing in some rows and otherwise reads once, few, many or a size class.

D,length,V,size,J,DNA,CDR3
NA,14,TRBV9,few,TRBJ2-7,TGTGCCAGCAGCCCCCAGGTAGGGGCCAGCGAGCAGTACTTC,CASSPQVGASEQYF
NA,15,TRBV28,NA,TRBJ1-2,TGTGCCAGCAGTTTAGCGGGGAGCGCTAACTATGGCTACACCTTC,CASSLAGSANYGYTF
NA,13,TRBV14,NA,TRBJ1-2,TGTGCCAGCAGTCCTGACAGGAACTATGGCTACACCTTC,CASSPDRNYGYTF
NA,12,TRBV12-3/TRBV12-4,medium-sized,TRBJ1-6,TGTGCCAGCAGACGGGTACCTTCACCCCTCCACTTT,CASRRVPSPLHF
NA,14,TRBV10-3,NA,TRBJ2-5,TGTGCCATCAGTGGGCAGGGGCCCGGAGAGACCCAGTACTTC,CAISGQGPGETQYF
TRBD2,17,TRBV11-2,NA,TRBJ2-1,TGTGCCAGCAGCTTTAAGGCCCGGGGCGGGAGGGTCAATGAGCAGTTCTTC,CASSFKARGGRVNEQFF
TRBD1,19,TRBV5-6,NA,TRBJ2-3,TGTGCCAGCAGCTTGCTGATACGGACATGGGGACAGCCGACAGATACGCAGTATTTT,CASSLLIRTWGQPTDTQYF
NA,14,TRBV13,NA,TRBJ1-1,TGTGCCAGCAGCTTTACCGGGATGAACACTGAAGCTTTCTTT,CASSFTGMNTEAFF
NA,16,TRBV5-1,NA,TRBJ1-1,TGCGCCAGCAGCTTAAGTTTGACGGGGGGAGACACTGAAGCTTTCTTT,CASSLSLTGGDTEAFF
TRBD2,17,TRBV9,once,TRBJ2-5,TGTGCCAGCAGCGTAGGCTATAGCGGGGGGTCCGGGGAGACCCAGTACTTC,CASSVGYSGGSGETQYF
NA,13,TRBV5-4,NA,TRBJ1-1,TGTGCCAGCAGCTTGGATGGCGAGGGCGAAGCTTTCTTT,CASSLDGEGEAFF
NA,12,TRBV7-9,NA,TRBJ1-3,TGTGCCAGCAGTACTTCTGGAAACACCATATATTTT,CASSTSGNTIYF
NA,14,TRBV4-1,NA,TRBJ1-6,TGCGCCAGCAGCCAAGCGGAGCTTAATTCACCCCTCCACTTT,CASSQAELNSPLHF
TRBD1,15,TRBV11-3,NA,TRBJ2-1,TGTGCCAGCAGCGCTCGGACAGGGGAGTACAATGAGCAGTTCTTC,CASSARTGEYNEQFF
NA,12,TRBV7-3,NA,TRBJ2-1,TGTGCCAGCAGCTTAATAGCCCGTGAGCAGTTCTTC,CASSLIAREQFF
TRBD1,17,TRBV11-3,NA,TRBJ2-2,TGTGCCAGCAGCATACGGGACAGGGGAACGAACACCGGGGAGCTGTTTTTT,CASSIRDRGTNTGELFF
TRBD1,15,TRBV5-4,NA,TRBJ1-2,TGTGCCAGCAGCGAGGGGACAGTATTAGGTTATGGCTACACCTTC,CASSEGTVLGYGYTF
TRBD1,13,TRBV24-1,NA,TRBJ1-6,TGTGCCACCAGTGTGGGACAGAATTCACTCCTCCACTTT,CATSVGQNSLLHF
TRBD1,14,TRBV6-5,NA,TRBJ2-1,TGTGCCAGCAGTTACCTAGACAGGGGCTATGAGCAGTTCTTC,CASSYLDRGYEQFF
TRBD1,18,TRBV6-1,few,TRBJ2-2,TGTGCCAGCAGTGGGGGATGGGACAGGGGGGATCCCACCGGGGAGCTGTTTTTT,CASSGGWDRGDPTGELFF
TRBD1,17,TRBV7-8,NA,TRBJ2-5,TGTGCCAGCAGCCGAGGGACAGAGATGGGCCTCCAAGAGACCCAGTACTTC,CASSRGTEMGLQETQYF
TRBD1,14,TRBV2,NA,TRBJ1-1,TGTGCCAGCAGTTCTGTGGGACAGGGGTCTGAAGCTTTCTTT,CASSSVGQGSEAFF
TRBD1,15,TRBV5-1,NA,TRBJ1-1,TGCGCCAGCAGCTTGGGCGGGACAGCGAACACTGAAGCTTTCTTT,CASSLGGTANTEAFF
TRBD2,17,TRBV7-3,NA,TRBJ2-2,TGTGCCAGCAGCCCTCGGGGCGGGAGGATCAACACCGGGGAGCTGTTTTTT,CASSPRGGRINTGELFF
NA,14,TRBV28,NA,TRBJ2-3,TGTGCCAGCAGTTTGGCAGGGTCGTTAGATACGCAGTATTTT,CASSLAGSLDTQYF
TRBD1,14,TRBV29-1,NA,TRBJ1-1,TGCAGCGTTGTCCTGGGGACAGGGGTCACTGAAGCTTTCTTT,CSVVLGTGVTEAFF
NA,15,TRBV2,once,TRBJ1-5,TGTGCCAGCAGTGTCGGGTTGTGGGGAGGACAGCCCCAGCATTTT,CASSVGLWGGQPQHF
TRBD2,14,TRBV4-2,once,TRBJ2-7,TGTGCCAGCAGCCAAGAAGGGCTAGCGGGAGAATGGTACTTC,CASSQEGLAGEWYF
NA,16,TRBV5-6,NA,TRBJ1-5,TGTGCCAGCAGCTTGTCTCCGGGGTTAGGGAATCAGCCCCAGCATTTT,CASSLSPGLGNQPQHF
NA,13,TRBV2,NA,TRBJ1-5,TGTGCCAGCAGTCCCATTAGCAATCAGCCCCAGCATTTT,CASSPISNQPQHF
NA,14,TRBV9,NA,TRBJ1-5,TGTGCCAGCAGCGCCCAGGAATATGCTCAGCCCCAGCATTTT,CASSAQEYAQPQHF
TRBD1,15,TRBV6-5,NA,TRBJ1-1,TGTGCCAGCTCCCCGCACGGGACAGGGGACACTGAAGCTTTCTTT,CASSPHGTGDTEAFF
TRBD1,12,TRBV7-9,NA,TRBJ1-2,TGTGCCAGCAGCAAGACAGGGGATGGCTACACCTTC,CASSKTGDGYTF
TRBD1,13,TRBV12-3/TRBV12-4,few,TRBJ1-2,TGTGCCAGCAATACACTGACAGGGGATGGCTACACCTTC,CASNTLTGDGYTF
TRBD2,16,TRBV10-3,NA,TRBJ2-7,TGTGCCATCAGTTCTCAAGCGGGGCTCGTTGGGAACGAGCAGTACTTC,CAISSQAGLVGNEQYF
NA,15,TRBV5-8,NA,TRBJ1-2,TGTGCCAGCAGCTTGGAGGCAGGGCCCAACTATGGCTACACCTTC,CASSLEAGPNYGYTF
NA,13,TRBV27,NA,TRBJ1-5,TGTGCCAGCAGTCCCAGGACAGAGCAGCCCCAGCATTTT,CASSPRTEQPQHF
TRBD1,15,TRBV27,NA,TRBJ1-5,TGTGCCAGCAGTACCGGGACAGGGGGCGGTCAGCCCCAGCATTTT,CASSTGTGGGQPQHF
TRBD2,16,TRBV7-3,NA,TRBJ2-3,TGTGCCAGCAGCTTAAAAGGCGGGGGAGGCACAGATACGCAGTATTTT,CASSLKGGGGTDTQYF
TRBD2,22,TRBV29-1,once,TRBJ2-1,TGCAGCGTTGAACTCTGGGACATGGGGGAACTAGCGGGAGCTCGCTCCTACAATGAGCAGTTCTTC,CSVELWDMGELAGARSYNEQFF
TRBD1,14,TRBV6-5,NA,TRBJ1-5,TGTGCCAGCACCCAGGGGGCCGGCAATCAGCCCCAGCATTTT,CASTQGAGNQPQHF
NA,14,TRBV5-1,NA,TRBJ2-3,TGCGCCAGCGGGAACAGGGACCTCACAGATACGCAGTATTTT,CASGNRDLTDTQYF
NA,17,TRBV14,NA,TRBJ1-3,TGTGCCAGCAGCCAAGATTTTCCTGCGAGCTCTGGAAACACCATATATTTT,CASSQDFPASSGNTIYF
TRBD1,16,TRBV5-6,NA,TRBJ1-5,TGTGCCAGCAGCTCGGACAGGGAGGGACGGTGGCAGCCCCAGCATTTT,CASSSDREGRWQPQHF
TRBD1,16,TRBV2,NA,TRBJ1-5,TGTGCCAGCAGTGGCCCGACAGGGCCTCTCAATCAGCCCCAGCATTTT,CASSGPTGPLNQPQHF
NA,13,TRBV12-5,few,TRBJ1-2,TGTGCTAGTGGTATCGGGGGTTCCTATGGCTACACCTTC,CASGIGGSYGYTF